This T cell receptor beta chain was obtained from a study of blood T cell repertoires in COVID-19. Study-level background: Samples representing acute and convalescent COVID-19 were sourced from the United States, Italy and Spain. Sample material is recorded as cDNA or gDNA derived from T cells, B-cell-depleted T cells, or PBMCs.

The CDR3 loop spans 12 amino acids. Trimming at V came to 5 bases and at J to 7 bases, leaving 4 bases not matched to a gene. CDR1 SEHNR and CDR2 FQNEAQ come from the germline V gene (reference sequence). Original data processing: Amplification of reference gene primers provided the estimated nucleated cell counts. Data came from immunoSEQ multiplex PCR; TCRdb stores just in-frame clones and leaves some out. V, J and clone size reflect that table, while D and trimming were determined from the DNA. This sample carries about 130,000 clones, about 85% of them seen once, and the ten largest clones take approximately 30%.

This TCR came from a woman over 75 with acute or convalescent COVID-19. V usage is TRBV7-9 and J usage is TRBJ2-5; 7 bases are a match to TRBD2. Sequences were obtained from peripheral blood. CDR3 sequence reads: CASSPSGGTQYF. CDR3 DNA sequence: TGTGCCAGCAGCCCGTCGGGAGGGACCCAGTACTTC.